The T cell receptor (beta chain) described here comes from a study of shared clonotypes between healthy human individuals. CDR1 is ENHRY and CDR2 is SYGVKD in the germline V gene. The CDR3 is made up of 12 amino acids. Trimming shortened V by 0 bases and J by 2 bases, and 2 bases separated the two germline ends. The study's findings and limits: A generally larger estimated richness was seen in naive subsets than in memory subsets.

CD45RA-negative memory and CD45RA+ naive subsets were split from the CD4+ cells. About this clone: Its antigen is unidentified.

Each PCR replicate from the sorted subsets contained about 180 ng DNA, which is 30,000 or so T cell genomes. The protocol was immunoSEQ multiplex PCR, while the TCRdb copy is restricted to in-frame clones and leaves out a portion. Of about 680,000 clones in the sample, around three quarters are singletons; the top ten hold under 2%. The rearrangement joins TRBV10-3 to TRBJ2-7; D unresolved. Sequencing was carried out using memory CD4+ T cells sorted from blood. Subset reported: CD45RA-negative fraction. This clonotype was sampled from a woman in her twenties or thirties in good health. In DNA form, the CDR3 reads TGTGCCATCAGTGAGTCTACCTACGAGCAGTACTTC. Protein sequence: CAISESTYEQYF.